This T cell receptor beta chain was sequenced in a study of OX40 agonist ivuxolimab in advanced cancers. Using immunoSEQ multiplex PCR, the repertoire was profiled, and TCRdb retains in-frame clones only, with some absent. The sample holds about 40,000 clones, 82% seen once. This clone was counted once. The target antigen is unknown. General study findings and limits: Antigen specificity of clonally expanded peripheral T cells was not established. CD4+ and CD8+ T cells in blood underwent clonal expansion by week 6 at 0.1 to 3.0 mg/kg. A proportion of nonresponders additionally exhibited low normalized T-cell clonal expansion.

Sequenced material: CD4+ or CD8+ T cells sorted from blood, taken in a trial of the OX40 agonist ivuxolimab. The TCR sequence derives from an adult with an advanced solid tumor such as melanoma, head and neck, liver or kidney cancer.

The CDR3 is CATGIVGTGRIGEKLFF. In DNA form, the CDR3 reads TGTGCCACCGGGATCGTCGGGACAGGGAGGATTGGTGAAAAACTGTTTTTT. The genes are TRBV15 and TRBJ1-4, with 9 bases aligning to TRBD1. Germline trimming cut 8 bases from V and 7 bases from J; bases unmatched to any gene: 17. Per germline, CDR1 LNHNV and CDR2 YYDKDF (reference sequence). The CDR3 runs 17 residues.